The 6 T cell receptor beta chains presented below share a single source sample, sequenced in a study of blood T cell repertoires in COVID-19. Using immunoSEQ multiplex PCR, the repertoire was profiled, and TCRdb retains in-frame clones only, with some absent. This sample has about 320,000 clones, with more than 75% found just once. The sequencing sample was made of PBMCs or T cells enriched from blood (not recorded which). These receptors were collected from a woman between 18 and 30 years old who had recovered from COVID-19.

This chain uses TRBV5-1 with TRBJ2-5; D gene ambiguous. The CDR3 has 15 residues. The germline V gene encodes CDR1 SGHRS and CDR2 YFSETQ. V was clipped by 0 bases and J by 3 bases, with 12 bases between them. The CDR3 is CASSLASGGEETQYF. CDR3 nucleotide sequence: TGCGCCAGCAGCTTGGCTAGTGGTGGAGAAGAGACCCAGTACTTC.

For this clone: Distinct nucleotide sequences in the sample also encode this CDR3. CDR3 DNA: TGTGCCTGGAGTGTACAAAGCAATCAGCCCCAGCATTTT. Its translation is CAWSVQSNQPQHF. The chain links TRBV30 to TRBJ1-5; no clear D gene. The CDR3 is 13 amino acids. The germline gives CDR1 GTSNPN, CDR2 SVGIG (reference sequence). The germline V and J ends were trimmed by 0 bases and 1 base, with 4 bases remaining between them.

The V call is TRBV6-1, the J call TRBJ2-1; 7 bases are a match to TRBD2. The junction had 3 bases not matched to a gene; V was cut back by 1 base and J by 0 bases. This CDR3 has 16 amino acids. Germline loops: CDR1 MNHNS, CDR2 SASEGT. The CDR3 sequence is CASSEELANSYNEQFF. In DNA, the CDR3 is TGTGCCAGCAGTGAAGAACTAGCGAACTCCTACAATGAGCAGTTCTTC.

This rearrangement joins TRBV2 to TRBJ2-2; 8 positions agree with TRBD1. Germline CDR1 reads SNHLY; CDR2 reads FYNNEI. The CDR3 is made up of 15 amino acids. The J segment lost 3 bases and the V segment lost 8 bases, leaving 8 bases of the junction unmatched. Written as DNA, the CDR3 is TGTGCCAGCCGGGTGGGACAGGCTGACACCGGGGAGCTGTTTTTT. This gives the protein CASRVGQADTGELFF. Combining the CDR3 with reference TRBV2 and TRBJ2-2 gives the whole variable domain EPEVTQTPSHQVTQMGQEVILRCVPISNHLYFYWYRQILGQKVEFLVSFYNNEISEKSEIFDDQFSVERPDGSNFTLKIRSTKLEDSAMYFCASRVGQADTGELFFGEGSRLTVL.

This clone was counted a single time. The chain employs TRBV7-2 and TRBJ2-3; 8 bases line up with TRBD2. The germline V gene has CDR1 SGHTA and CDR2 FQGNSA. The CDR3 totals 16 residues. V lost 5 bases, J lost 6 bases, and 13 bases stayed unmatched. CDR3 loop: CASSTRVAGSLDTQYF. The DNA for the CDR3 is TGTGCCAGCAGCACCCGGGTAGCGGGATCGTTGGATACGCAGTATTTT.

The chain is built from TRBV3-1 (or the pseudogene TRBV3-2) and TRBJ2-3, with TRBD2 matching 9 bases. The CDR3 runs to 13 residues. The germline V gene has CDR1 LGHDT and CDR2 YNNKEL (reference sequence). V shed 8 bases and J 3 bases; nucleotides not matched to a gene: 3. The CDR3 loop is CASLLAGTDTQYF. CDR3 DNA sequence: TGTGCCAGCCTCCTAGCGGGAACAGATACGCAGTATTTT.